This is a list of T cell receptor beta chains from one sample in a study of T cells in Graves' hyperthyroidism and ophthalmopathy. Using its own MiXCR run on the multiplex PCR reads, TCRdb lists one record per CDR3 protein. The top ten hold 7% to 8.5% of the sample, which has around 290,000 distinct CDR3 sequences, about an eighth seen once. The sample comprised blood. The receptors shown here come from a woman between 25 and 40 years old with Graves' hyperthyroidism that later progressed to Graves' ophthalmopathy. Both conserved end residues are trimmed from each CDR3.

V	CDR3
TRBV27	ASTPGLATDTQY
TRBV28	ASKNWGTSGRNEQF
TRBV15	ATSRDWRATEAF
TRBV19	ASSIISGRPYNEQY
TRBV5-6	ASSFVGMTKETQY
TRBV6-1	ASRTGDKPSYEQY
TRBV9	ASSPGGLETQY
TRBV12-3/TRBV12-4	ASIGGSMLNEQF
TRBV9	ASSVDSTYEQY
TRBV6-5	ASSYSGTFRGGGGYT
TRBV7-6	ASSPQVGPTDTQY
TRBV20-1	SAGLAGGPDTGELF
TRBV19	ASKTGTLNTEAF
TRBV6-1	ASSSLGTGANVLT
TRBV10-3	AISGGTVGSYEQY
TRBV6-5	ASSYSTSGEAYEQY
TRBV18	ASSPPGGQYNSPLH
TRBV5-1	ASSLGPHYGYT
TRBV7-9	ASSLFLGRDHEQY
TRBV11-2	ASSLDISILYEQY
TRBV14	ASSQDRGGPYGYT
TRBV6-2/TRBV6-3	ASGQGRLTYEQY
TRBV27	ASSLEGGNSYEQY
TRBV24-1	ATSKDGGNQPQH
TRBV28	ASSLGGLGNQPQH
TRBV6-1	ASTPAGTQSSYNEQF
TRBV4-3	ASSPRSGTSKETQY
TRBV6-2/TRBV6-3	ATHRFEIGYT
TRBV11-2	ASSLSDRPPAF
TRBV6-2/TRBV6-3	ASSYISEVGELF
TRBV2	ASGRQGAYEQY